Given below is one T cell receptor (beta chain) in context. The antigen is unknown. After removal of 1 base from V and 7 bases from J, the junction contained 10 bases not matched to a gene. The CDR3 sequence is 17 residues long. Germline V gene data show CDR1 as SGDLS and CDR2 as YYNGEE. The PCR ran on 60 Vbeta and 13 Jbeta primers. Sequencing was performed with immunoSEQ multiplex PCR; in TCRdb, only in-frame clones are kept and a portion is missing. Of some 170,000 clones in the sample, less than 90% were seen once. The sample comes from a study of cytomegalovirus exposure and HLA in healthy donors. Study at large: As an earlier analysis found, around 190 million T cells yielded about 120 million unique TCR beta sequences. Notes on the study in general: The classifier reportedly diagnosed cytomegalovirus status with high specificity and sensitivity. What a later analysis showed was that several of the most significant clusters appeared linked to common viral pathogens.

V and J are TRBV9 and TRBJ2-2; the match to TRBD2 covers 10 bases. This sequence originates from a man between 50 and 59 years old in good health and CMV-seropositive. The sequencing input was PBMCs. CDR3 sequence (DNA): TGTGCCAGCAGCGTAAACTCTCGACTAGCGGGTATCGGGGAGCTGTTTTTT. Translated, it gives CASSVNSRLAGIGELFF.